Reported below is one T cell receptor (beta chain). The CDR3 runs to 14 residues. Germline V gene sequence: CDR1 DFQATT, CDR2 SNEGSKA (reference sequence). The V end lost 0 bases, the J end lost 5 bases, and 14 bases lay between the germline ends. These data belong to a study of T-cell reconstitution after alpha-beta-depleted transplantation in children. Preparing the TCRbeta library involved the use of unique molecular identifiers. TCRdb fed the PCR reads into MiXCR, producing one record per CDR3 protein. The table lists about 540,000 distinct CDR3 sequences, around 17% of them singletons. This chain connects TRBV20-1 to TRBJ2-7; D may be TRBD2 (5 bases). The TCR sequence derives from a human donor who donated a stem cell graft to a child with acute lymphoblastic leukemia. Sequencing used PBMCs from the stem cell graft donor, obtained from the stem cell graft. In nucleotides, the CDR3 is TGCAGTGCTAGAGAGAAGAGGGCGCGGAACGAGCAGTACTTC. It encodes CSAREKRARNEQYF.